This T cell receptor beta chain is from a study of T cells expressing NK-cell markers. Study at large: Sequencing of TCR beta repertoires drew on sorted CD3+CD56+NKG2C+, CD3+CD56+NKG2C- and CD3+CD56-NKG2C+ T cells. Sequencing covered eight donors, seven HCMV-seropositive and one seronegative. Overall study results and limits: Several donors likewise had their CD3+CD56-NKG2C+ fraction led by these clonotypes.

No DNA is given; TCRdb re-called the 5' RACE reads and lists each CDR3 protein once. The listing contains a few hundred thousand distinct CDR3 sequences. CDR3 length: 14 amino acids. Germline V gene sequence: CDR1 SGHRS, CDR2 YFSETQ. As concerns this clonotype: Its specificity is unknown.

Sequencing was carried out using blood T cells: a sorted CD56 or NKG2C T cell subset, CD4+ or CD8+ T cells, or bulk PBMC T cells (not recorded which). The V call is TRBV5-1, the J call TRBJ1-4; the D call of TRBD1 rests on TCRdb alone, since no DNA is present to check it. The origin of this receptor is a man aged 18 to 70 in good health. The CDR3 loop reads CASSGTATNEKLFF.